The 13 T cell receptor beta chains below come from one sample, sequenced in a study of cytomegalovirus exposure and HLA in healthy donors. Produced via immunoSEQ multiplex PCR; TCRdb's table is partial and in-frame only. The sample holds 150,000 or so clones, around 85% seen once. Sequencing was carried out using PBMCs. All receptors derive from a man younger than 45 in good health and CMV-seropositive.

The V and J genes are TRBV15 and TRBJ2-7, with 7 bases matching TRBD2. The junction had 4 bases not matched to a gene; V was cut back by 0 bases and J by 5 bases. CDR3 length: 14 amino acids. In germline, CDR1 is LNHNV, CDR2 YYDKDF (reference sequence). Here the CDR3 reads CATSRDLGGNEQYF. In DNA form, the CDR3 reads TGTGCCACCAGCAGAGATCTGGGGGGGAACGAGCAGTACTTC. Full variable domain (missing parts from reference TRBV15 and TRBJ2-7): DAMVIQNPRYQVTQFGKPVTLSCSQTLNHNVMYWYQQKSSQAPKLLFHYYDKDFNNEADTPDNFQSRRPNTSFCFLDIRSPGLGDTAMYLCATSRDLGGNEQYFGPGTRLTVT.

The CDR3 reads CASPGPNQPQHF. As DNA, the CDR3 is TGTGCCAGTCCAGGGCCCAATCAGCCCCAGCATTTT. This chain uses TRBV19 with TRBJ1-5, with D maybe TRBD1 (5 bases). Trimming took 8 bases from V and 3 from J, leaving 8 bases between them. CDR1 and CDR2 (germline): LNHDA, SQIVND (reference sequence). CDR3 size: 12 residues.

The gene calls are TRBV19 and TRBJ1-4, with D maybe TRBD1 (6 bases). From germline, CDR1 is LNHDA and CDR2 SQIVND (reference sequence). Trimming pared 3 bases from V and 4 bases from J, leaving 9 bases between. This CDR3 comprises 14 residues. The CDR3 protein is CASSMARGNEKLFF. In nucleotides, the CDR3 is TGTGCCAGTAGTATGGCCAGGGGTAATGAAAAACTGTTTTTT.

CDR3 DNA sequence: TGTGCCAGCAGCGCATCGACTAGCCGGGCCGGGGAGCTGTTTTTT. Translating it yields CASSASTSRAGELFF. The V call is TRBV9, the J call TRBJ2-2; TRBD2 aligns across 7 bases. Unmatched junction bases numbered 8, after V lost 3 bases and J lost 6 bases. The CDR3 runs 15 residues. Germline values: CDR1 SGDLS, CDR2 YYNGEE.

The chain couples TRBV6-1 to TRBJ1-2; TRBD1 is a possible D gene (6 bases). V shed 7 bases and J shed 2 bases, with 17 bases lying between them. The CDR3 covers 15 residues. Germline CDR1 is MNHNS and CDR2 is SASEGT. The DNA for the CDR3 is TGTGCCAGCACCTTAAGACAGGCTTCGAACTATGGCTACACCTTC. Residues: CASTLRQASNYGYTF.

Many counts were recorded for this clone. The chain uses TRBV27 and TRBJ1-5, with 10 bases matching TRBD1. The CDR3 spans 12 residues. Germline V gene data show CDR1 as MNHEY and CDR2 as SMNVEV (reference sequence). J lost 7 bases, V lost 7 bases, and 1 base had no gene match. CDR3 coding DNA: TGTGCCAGCAAGGACAGGGGGCAGCCCCAGCATTTT. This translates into CASKDRGQPQHF.

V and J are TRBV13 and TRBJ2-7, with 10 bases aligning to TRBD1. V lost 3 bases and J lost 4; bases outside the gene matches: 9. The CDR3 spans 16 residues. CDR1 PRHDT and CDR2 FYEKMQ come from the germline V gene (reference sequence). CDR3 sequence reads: CASSFPSGTGVYEQYF. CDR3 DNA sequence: TGTGCCAGCAGCTTCCCTTCCGGGACAGGGGTGTACGAGCAGTACTTC.

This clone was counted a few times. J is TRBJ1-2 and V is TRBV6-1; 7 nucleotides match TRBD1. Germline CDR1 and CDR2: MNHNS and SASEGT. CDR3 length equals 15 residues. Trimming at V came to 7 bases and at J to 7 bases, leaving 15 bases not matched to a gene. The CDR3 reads CASNQWRAGGSGYTF. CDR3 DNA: TGTGCCAGCAACCAGTGGAGGGCAGGGGGGTCTGGCTACACCTTC.

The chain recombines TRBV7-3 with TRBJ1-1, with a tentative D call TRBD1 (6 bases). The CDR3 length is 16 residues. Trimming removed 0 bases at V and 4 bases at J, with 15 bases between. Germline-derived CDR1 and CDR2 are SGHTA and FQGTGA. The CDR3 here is CASSLTIPTGTTEAFF. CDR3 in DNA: TGTGCCAGCAGCTTAACAATACCGACAGGTACCACTGAAGCTTTCTTT.

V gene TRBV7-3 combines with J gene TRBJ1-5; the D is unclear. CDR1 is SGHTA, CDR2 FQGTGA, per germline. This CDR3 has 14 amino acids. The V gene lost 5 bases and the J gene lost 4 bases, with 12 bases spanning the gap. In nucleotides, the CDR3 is TGTGCCAGCAGCCCGGGAGGACCTAATCAGCCCCAGCATTTT. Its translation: CASSPGGPNQPQHF.

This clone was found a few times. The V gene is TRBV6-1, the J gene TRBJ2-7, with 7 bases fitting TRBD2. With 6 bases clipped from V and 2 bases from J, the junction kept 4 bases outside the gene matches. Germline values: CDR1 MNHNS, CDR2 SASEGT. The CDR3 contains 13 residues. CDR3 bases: TGTGCCAGCAGGGCTAGCGGCACCTACGAGCAGTACTTC. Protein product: CASRASGTYEQYF.

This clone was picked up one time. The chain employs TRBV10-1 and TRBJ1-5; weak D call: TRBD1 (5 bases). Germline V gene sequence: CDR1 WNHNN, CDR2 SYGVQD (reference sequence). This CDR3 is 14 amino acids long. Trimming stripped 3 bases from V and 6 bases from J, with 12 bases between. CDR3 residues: CASSESGIGQPQHF. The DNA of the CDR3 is TGCGCCAGCAGTGAATCAGGGATCGGTCAGCCCCAGCATTTT.

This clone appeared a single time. CDR3: CASSPPQGWVDGNTIYF. The DNA of the CDR3 is TGTGCCAGCTCACCACCCCAGGGATGGGTTGATGGAAACACCATATATTTT. The rearrangement links TRBV18 to TRBJ1-3, with D maybe TRBD1 (5 bases). Trimming shortened V by 0 bases and J by 3 bases, and 15 bases separated the two germline ends. The CDR3 is made up of 17 amino acids. CDR1 and CDR2 from the germline V gene are KGHSH and LQKENI.